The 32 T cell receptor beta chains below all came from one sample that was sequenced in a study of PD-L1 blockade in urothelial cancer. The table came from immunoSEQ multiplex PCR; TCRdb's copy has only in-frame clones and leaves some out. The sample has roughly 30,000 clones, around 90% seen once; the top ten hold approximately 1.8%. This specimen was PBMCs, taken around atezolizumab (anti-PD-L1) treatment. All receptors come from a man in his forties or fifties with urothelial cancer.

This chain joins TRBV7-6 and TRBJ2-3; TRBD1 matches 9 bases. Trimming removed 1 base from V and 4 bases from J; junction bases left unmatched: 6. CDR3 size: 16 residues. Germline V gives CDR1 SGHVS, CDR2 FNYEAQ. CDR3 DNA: TGTGCCAGCAGCTTAGGTACAGGGGGCTGGGCAGATACGCAGTATTTT. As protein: CASSLGTGGWADTQYF.

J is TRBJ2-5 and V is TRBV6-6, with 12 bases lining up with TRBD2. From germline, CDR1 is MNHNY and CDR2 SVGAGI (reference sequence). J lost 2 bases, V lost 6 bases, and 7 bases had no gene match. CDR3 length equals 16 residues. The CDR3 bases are TGTGCCAGCAGCCCAGGGCTAGCGGGGGGGCAAGAGACCCAGTACTTC. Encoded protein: CASSPGLAGGQETQYF.

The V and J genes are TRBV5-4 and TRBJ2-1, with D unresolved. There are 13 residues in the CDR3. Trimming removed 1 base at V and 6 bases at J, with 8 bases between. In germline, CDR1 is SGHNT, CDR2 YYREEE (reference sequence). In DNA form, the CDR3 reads TGTGCCAGCAGCTTGTATGGTAGCAATGAGCAGTTCTTC. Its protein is CASSLYGSNEQFF.

The CDR3 sequence: CASIDRGRGGYTF. The DNA of the CDR3 is TGTGCCAGTATCGACAGGGGGCGCGGGGGCTACACCTTC. The rearrangement links TRBV19 to TRBJ1-2; 10 positions agree with TRBD1. From germline, CDR1 is LNHDA and CDR2 SQIVND (reference sequence). The J segment lost 8 bases and the V segment lost 7 bases, leaving 7 bases of the junction unmatched. The CDR3 consists of 13 residues.

The CDR3 DNA is TGTGCCATCCCCGGCGACCCTAGCGGGATGGGGGAGCAGTACTTC. It encodes CAIPGDPSGMGEQYF. V and J are TRBV2 and TRBJ2-7, with 9 bases fitting TRBD2. This CDR3 is 15 amino acids long. The germline V gene has CDR1 SNHLY and CDR2 FYNNEI. Losses at the gene ends were 10 bases for V and 7 bases for J; bases not matched to a gene: 17.

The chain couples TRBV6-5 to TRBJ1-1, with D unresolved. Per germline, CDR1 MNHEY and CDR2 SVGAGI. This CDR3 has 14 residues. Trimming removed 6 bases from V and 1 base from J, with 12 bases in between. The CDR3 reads CASRLRERNTEAFF. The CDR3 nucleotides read TGTGCCAGCAGGCTAAGAGAACGGAACACTGAAGCTTTCTTT.

In DNA form, the CDR3 reads TGTGCCATCAGTGGGGCGGGACGGCAAGAGACCCAGTACTTC. Amino acids: CAISGAGRQETQYF. The chain joins TRBV10-3 to TRBJ2-5, with D maybe TRBD2 (6 bases). CDR3 size: 14 residues. Germline-derived CDR1 and CDR2 are ENHRY and SYGVKD. Trimming stripped 4 bases from V and 2 bases from J, with 11 bases between.

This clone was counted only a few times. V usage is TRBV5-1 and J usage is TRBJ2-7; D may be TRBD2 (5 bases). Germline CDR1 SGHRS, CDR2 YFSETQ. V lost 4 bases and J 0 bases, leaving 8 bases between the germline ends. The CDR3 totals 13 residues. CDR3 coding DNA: TGCGCCAGCAGCGTAGCGTTCTCCTACGAGCAGTACTTC. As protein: CASSVAFSYEQYF.

As DNA, the CDR3 is TGTGCCAGCAGCTTCGTGGGCAACTCCTACGAGCAGTACTTC. It yields the protein CASSFVGNSYEQYF. The chain has TRBV7-9 and TRBJ2-7; D gene ambiguous. CDR1 and CDR2 (germline): SEHNR, FQNEAQ (reference sequence). The CDR3 has 14 amino acids. Trimming took 3 bases from V and 0 from J, leaving 9 bases between them.

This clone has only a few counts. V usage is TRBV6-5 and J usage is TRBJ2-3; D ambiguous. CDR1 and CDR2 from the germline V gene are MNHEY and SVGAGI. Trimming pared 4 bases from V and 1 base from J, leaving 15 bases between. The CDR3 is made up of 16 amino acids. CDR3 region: CASSFNSQARTDTQYF. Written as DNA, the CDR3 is TGTGCCAGCAGTTTCAACTCCCAGGCCCGCACAGATACGCAGTATTTT.

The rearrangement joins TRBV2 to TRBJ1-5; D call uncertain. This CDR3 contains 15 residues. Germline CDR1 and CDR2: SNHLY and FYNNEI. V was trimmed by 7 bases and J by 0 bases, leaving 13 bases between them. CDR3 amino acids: CASKLEKLSNQPQHF. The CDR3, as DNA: TGTGCCAGCAAGTTGGAGAAACTTAGCAATCAGCCCCAGCATTTT.

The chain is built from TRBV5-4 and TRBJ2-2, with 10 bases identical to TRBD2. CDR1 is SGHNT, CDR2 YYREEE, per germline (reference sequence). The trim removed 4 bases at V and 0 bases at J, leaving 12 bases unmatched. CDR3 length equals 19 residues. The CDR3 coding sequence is TGTGCCAGCAGCGATTGGGGACTAGCGACCTTCGCGAACACCGGGGAGCTGTTTTTT. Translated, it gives CASSDWGLATFANTGELFF. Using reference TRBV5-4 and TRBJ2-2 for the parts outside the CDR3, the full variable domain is ETGVTQSPTHLIKTRGQQVTLRCSSQSGHNTVSWYQQALGQGPQFIFQYYREEENGRGNFPPRFSGLQFPNYSSELNVNALELDDSALYLCASSDWGLATFANTGELFFGEGSRLTVL.

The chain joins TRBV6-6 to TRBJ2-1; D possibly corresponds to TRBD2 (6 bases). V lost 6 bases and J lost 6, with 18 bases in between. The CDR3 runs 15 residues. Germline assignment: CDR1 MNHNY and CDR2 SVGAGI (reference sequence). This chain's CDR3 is CASRAGGAVGNEQFF. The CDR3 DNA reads TGTGCCAGCAGGGCGGGCGGGGCAGTGGGCAATGAGCAGTTCTTC.

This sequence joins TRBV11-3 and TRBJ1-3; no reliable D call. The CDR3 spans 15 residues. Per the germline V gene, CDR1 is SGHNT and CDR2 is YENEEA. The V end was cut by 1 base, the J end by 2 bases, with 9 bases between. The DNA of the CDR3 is TGTGCCAGCAGCTTAGCCCCTTTCCCTGGAAACACCATATATTTT. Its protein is CASSLAPFPGNTIYF.

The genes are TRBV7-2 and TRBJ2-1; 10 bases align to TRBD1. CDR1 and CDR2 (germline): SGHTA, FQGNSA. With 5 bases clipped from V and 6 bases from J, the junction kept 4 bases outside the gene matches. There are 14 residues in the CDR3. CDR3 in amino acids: CASSRDRGVNEQFF. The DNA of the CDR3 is TGTGCCAGCAGCCGGGACAGGGGAGTCAATGAGCAGTTCTTC.

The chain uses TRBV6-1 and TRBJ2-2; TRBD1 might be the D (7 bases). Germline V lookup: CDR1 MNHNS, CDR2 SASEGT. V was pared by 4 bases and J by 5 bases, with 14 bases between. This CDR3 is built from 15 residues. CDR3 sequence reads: CASSAPTGRTGELFF. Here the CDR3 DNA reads TGTGCCAGCAGTGCCCCGACAGGGAGGACCGGGGAGCTGTTTTTT.

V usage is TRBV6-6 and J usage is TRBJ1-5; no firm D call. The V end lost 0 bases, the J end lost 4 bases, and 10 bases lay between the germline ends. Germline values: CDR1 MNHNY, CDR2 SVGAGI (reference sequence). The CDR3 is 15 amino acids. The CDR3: CASSYSRRANQPQHF. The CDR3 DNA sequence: TGTGCCAGCAGTTACTCGCGGCGAGCTAATCAGCCCCAGCATTTT.

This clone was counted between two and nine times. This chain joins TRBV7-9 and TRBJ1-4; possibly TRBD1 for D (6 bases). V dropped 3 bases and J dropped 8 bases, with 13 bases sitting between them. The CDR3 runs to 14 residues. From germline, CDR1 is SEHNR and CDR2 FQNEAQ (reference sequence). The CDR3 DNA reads TGTGCCAGCAGCTTTAGTAGGGGGACGGAAAAACTGTTTTTT. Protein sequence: CASSFSRGTEKLFF.

CDR3 nucleotides: TGTGCCAGCAGCGTAGTATCTTCCGGTGCCGGGGAGCTGTTTTTT. Translated: CASSVVSSGAGELFF. J is TRBJ2-2 and V is TRBV9; D gene unclear. This CDR3 comprises 15 residues. In germline, CDR1 is SGDLS, CDR2 YYNGEE. V dropped 0 bases and J dropped 6 bases, with 12 bases sitting between them.

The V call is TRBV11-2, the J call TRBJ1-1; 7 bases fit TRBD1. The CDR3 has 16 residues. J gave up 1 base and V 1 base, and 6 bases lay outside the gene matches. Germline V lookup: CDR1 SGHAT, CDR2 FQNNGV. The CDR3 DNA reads TGTGCCAGCAGCTTAGCCCCACAGGGGCGGAACACTGAAGCTTTCTTT. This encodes CASSLAPQGRNTEAFF.

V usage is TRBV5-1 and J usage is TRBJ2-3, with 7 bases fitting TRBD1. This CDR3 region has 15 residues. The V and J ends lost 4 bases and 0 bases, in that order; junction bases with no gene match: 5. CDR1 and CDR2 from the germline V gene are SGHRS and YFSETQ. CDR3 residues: CASSPGQLSTDTQYF. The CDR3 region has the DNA TGCGCCAGCAGCCCGGGACAGCTTAGCACAGATACGCAGTATTTT.

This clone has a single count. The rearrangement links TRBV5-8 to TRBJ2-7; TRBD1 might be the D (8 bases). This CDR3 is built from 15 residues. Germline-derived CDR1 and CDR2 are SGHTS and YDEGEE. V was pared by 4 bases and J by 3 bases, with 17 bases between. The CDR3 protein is CASSELQGEGYEQYF. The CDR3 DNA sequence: TGTGCCAGCAGCGAATTACAGGGGGAGGGCTACGAGCAGTACTTC.

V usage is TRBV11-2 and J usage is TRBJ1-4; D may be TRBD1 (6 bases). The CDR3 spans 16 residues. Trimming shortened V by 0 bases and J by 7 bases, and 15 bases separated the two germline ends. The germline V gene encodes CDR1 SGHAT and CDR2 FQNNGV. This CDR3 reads CASSLDHAGVGEKLFF. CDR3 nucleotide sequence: TGTGCCAGCAGCTTAGATCACGCAGGGGTGGGTGAAAAACTGTTTTTT.

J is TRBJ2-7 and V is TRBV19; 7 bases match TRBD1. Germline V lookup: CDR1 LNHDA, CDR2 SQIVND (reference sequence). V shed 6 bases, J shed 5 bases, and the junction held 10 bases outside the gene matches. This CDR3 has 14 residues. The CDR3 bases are TGTGCCAGTAGCCTCCGGACAGGCGGCGACGAGCAGTACTTC. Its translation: CASSLRTGGDEQYF.

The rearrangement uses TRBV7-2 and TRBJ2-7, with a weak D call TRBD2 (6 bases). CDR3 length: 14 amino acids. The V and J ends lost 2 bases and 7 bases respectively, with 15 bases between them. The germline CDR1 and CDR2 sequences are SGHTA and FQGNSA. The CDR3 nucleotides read TGTGCCAGCAGCTTATCGGGGGTTTTGAGGGAGCAGTACTTC. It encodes CASSLSGVLREQYF.

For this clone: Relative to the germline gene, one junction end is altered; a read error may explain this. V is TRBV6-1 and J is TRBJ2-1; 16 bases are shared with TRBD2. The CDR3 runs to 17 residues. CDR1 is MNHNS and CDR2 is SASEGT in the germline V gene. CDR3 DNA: TGTGCCAGCAGTAAAGCCGGGACTAGCGGGGGGGGGAATGAGCAGTTCTTC. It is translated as CASSKAGTSGGGNEQFF.

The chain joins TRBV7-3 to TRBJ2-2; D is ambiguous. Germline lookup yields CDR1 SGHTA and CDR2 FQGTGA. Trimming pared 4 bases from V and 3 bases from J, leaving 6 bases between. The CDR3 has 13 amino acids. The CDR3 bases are TGTGCCAGCAGCTCCACGGACACCGGGGAGCTGTTTTTT. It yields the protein CASSSTDTGELFF.

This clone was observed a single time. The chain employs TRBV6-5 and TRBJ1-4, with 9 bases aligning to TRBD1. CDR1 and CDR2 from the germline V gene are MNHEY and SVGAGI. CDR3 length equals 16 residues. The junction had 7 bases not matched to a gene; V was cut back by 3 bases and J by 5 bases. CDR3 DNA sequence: TGTGCCAGCAGTTATGGGTCCGGGACAGGGAATGAAAAACTGTTTTTT. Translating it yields CASSYGSGTGNEKLFF.

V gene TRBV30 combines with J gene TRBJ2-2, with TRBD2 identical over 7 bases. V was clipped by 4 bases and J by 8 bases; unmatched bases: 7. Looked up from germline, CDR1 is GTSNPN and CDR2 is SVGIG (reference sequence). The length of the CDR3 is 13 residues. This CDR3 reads CAWTSRGNGELFF. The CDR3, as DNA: TGTGCCTGGACCTCGCGGGGGAATGGGGAGCTGTTTTTT.

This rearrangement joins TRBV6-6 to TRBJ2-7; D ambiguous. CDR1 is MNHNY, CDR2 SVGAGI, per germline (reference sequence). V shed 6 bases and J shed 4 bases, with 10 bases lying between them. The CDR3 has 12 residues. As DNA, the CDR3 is TGTGCCAGCAGGGGCACCGGATACGAGCAGTACTTC. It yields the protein CASRGTGYEQYF.

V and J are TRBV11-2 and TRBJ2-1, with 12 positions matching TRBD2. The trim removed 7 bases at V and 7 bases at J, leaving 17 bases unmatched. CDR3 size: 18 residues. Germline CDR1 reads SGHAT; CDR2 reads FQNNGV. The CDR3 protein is CASTGGGLAGGRWNEQFF. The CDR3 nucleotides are TGTGCCAGCACCGGGGGAGGGCTAGCGGGGGGGCGGTGGAATGAGCAGTTCTTC. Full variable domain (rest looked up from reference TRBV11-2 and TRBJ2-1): EAGVAQSPRYKIIEKRQSVAFWCNPISGHATLYWYQQILGQGPKLLIQFQNNGVVDDSQLPKDRFSAERLKGVDSTLKIQPAKLEDSAVYLCASTGGGLAGGRWNEQFFGPGTRLTVL.

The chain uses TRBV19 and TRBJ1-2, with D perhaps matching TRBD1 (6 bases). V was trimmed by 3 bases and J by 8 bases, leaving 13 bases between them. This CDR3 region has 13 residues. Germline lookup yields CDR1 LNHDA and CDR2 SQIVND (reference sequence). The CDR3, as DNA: TGTGCCAGTAGTATGATGGCAGGGGAGGGCTACACCTTC. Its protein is CASSMMAGEGYTF.